These T cell receptor beta chains were read from a single sample in a study of T cells in Graves' hyperthyroidism and ophthalmopathy. From the multiplex PCR reads, TCRdb called clonotypes with MiXCR, one entry per CDR3 protein. Here the sample spans 550,000 to 700,000 distinct CDR3 sequences, under 15% being singletons. Source material: blood. The source of these receptors is a woman aged 40 to 55 with Graves' ophthalmopathy. CDR3s include the opening cysteine and the closing phenylalanine or tryptophan. A D gene is named only where the DNA matches it firmly. Some rows mark clone size as missing; the rest say once, few, many or name a class of expanded clone.

V,D,size,J,DNA,CDR3
TRBV12-3/TRBV12-4,TRBD2,NA,TRBJ2-5,TGTGCCAGCAGTTTAGCGTCGGGGCTAGCGGGAGAAGAGACCCAGTACTTC,CASSLASGLAGEETQYF
TRBV20-1,NA,NA,TRBJ1-3,TGCAGTGCTAGAGATGTGAGCGGGGACGGAAACACCATATATTTT,CSARDVSGDGNTIYF
TRBV28,TRBD1,many,TRBJ2-7,TGTGCCAGCAGTCCCCTACCGGGACAGGGTGCAAACGAGCAGTACTTC,CASSPLPGQGANEQYF
TRBV15,TRBD1,many,TRBJ1-2,TGTGCCACCAGCCGGGACAGGGGGCTCGGCTACACCTTC,CATSRDRGLGYTF
TRBV29-1,NA,NA,TRBJ1-2,TGCAGCGTTGGGGGACAACTCTATGGCTACACCTTC,CSVGGQLYGYTF
TRBV12-3/TRBV12-4,TRBD1,many,TRBJ1-1,TGTGCCAGCGTACAGGGGAGTCGCACTGAAGCTTTCTTT,CASVQGSRTEAFF
TRBV28,TRBD1,few,TRBJ1-2,TGTGCCAGCAGTTCCGGGACAGGCCACTATGGCTACACCTTC,CASSSGTGHYGYTF
TRBV30,NA,few,TRBJ2-2,TGTGCCTGGAGTGTACAAGGGAGAGACACCGGGGAGCTGTTTTTT,CAWSVQGRDTGELFF
TRBV12-3/TRBV12-4,TRBD2,many,TRBJ2-7,TGTGCCAGCAGTCCACTACTAGCGGGAGACCCCGAGCAGTACTTC,CASSPLLAGDPEQYF
TRBV19,TRBD1,many,TRBJ1-2,TGTGCCAGCCAAGGGACAGGGGGGTCCTATGGCTACACCTTC,CASQGTGGSYGYTF
TRBV25-1,NA,many,TRBJ2-6,TGTGCCAGCAGCAGGCTGGCGGTCCCCTTCCCCCGAGGGGGGGCCAACGTCCTGACTTTC,CASSRLAVPFPRGGANVLTF
TRBV19,NA,NA,TRBJ2-7,TGTGCCAGTAGTGCCCAATTGGGGAGCGAGCAGTACTTC,CASSAQLGSEQYF
TRBV4-2,TRBD2,NA,TRBJ2-7,TGTGCCAGCAGCCAAGAAAGGCTTCGGGGACTAGCGGGAGGGAGCTCCTACGAGCAGTACTTC,CASSQERLRGLAGGSSYEQYF
TRBV6-1,NA,NA,TRBJ2-7,TGTGCCACCCAGGGGGGGTGGCCCTACGAGCAGTACTTC,CATQGGWPYEQYF
TRBV9,TRBD2,many,TRBJ2-5,TGTGCCAGCAGCGAAAGGACTAGCGGGTTCCAAGAGACCCAGTACTTC,CASSERTSGFQETQYF
TRBV12-3/TRBV12-4,NA,NA,TRBJ1-2,TGTGCCAGCAGTTTAGGGGGGATCTATGGCTACACCTTC,CASSLGGIYGYTF
TRBV11-3,NA,few,TRBJ2-5,TGTGCCAGCAGCTTAATTGGTGTAGGGAAAGAGACCCAGTACTTC,CASSLIGVGKETQYF
TRBV2,NA,NA,TRBJ2-7,TGTGCCAGCAATGTCAGGGGGGACTACGAGCAGTACTTC,CASNVRGDYEQYF
TRBV20-1,TRBD1,NA,TRBJ1-2,TGCAGTGCCCCGACAGGGTTAGACTATGGCTACACCTTC,CSAPTGLDYGYTF
TRBV28,TRBD1,many,TRBJ2-7,TGTGCCAGCAGACCACATCTTGGGGACAGGGTCCGGTCCTACGAGCAGTACTTC,CASRPHLGDRVRSYEQYF
TRBV9,TRBD2,few,TRBJ2-7,TGTGCCAGCAGCGTGGGAGGGGAGGCCCTCTACGAGCAGTACTTC,CASSVGGEALYEQYF
TRBV6-2/TRBV6-3,TRBD2,NA,TRBJ2-5,TGTGCCAGCAAGCATAGCGGGATGGAACAAGAGACCCAGTACTTC,CASKHSGMEQETQYF
TRBV6-5,TRBD1,NA,TRBJ1-2,TGTGCCAGCAGTTACTCTCGGGACAGGGAGATCTATGGCTACACCTTC,CASSYSRDREIYGYTF
TRBV5-1,NA,NA,TRBJ1-1,TGCGCCAGCAGATCGGGTAAGAACACTGAAGCTTTCTTT,CASRSGKNTEAFF
TRBV28,NA,NA,TRBJ1-5,TGTGCCAGCAGTTTTGCGGGAGTAAGCAATCAGCCCCAGCATTTT,CASSFAGVSNQPQHF
TRBV7-9,NA,NA,TRBJ2-7,TGTGCCAGCAGCCCCCCGGGGGCTGAGCAGTACTTC,CASSPPGAEQYF
TRBV28,NA,few,TRBJ1-6,TGTGCCAGCAGTTCAGGAGGACAGAATAATTCACCCCTCCACTTT,CASSSGGQNNSPLHF
TRBV7-9,TRBD2,few,TRBJ2-5,TGTGCCAGAAGCGGGAGTGGCGAGACCCAGTACTTC,CARSGSGETQYF
TRBV28,TRBD1,many,TRBJ1-1,TGTGCCAGCAGTTTTGACACAGGGGCTGATGAAGCTTTCTTT,CASSFDTGADEAFF